Listed below are T cell receptor beta chains from one sample, sequenced in a study of shared clonotypes between healthy human individuals. Repertoires were generated with immunoSEQ multiplex PCR, while TCRdb's copy carries only in-frame clones and drops some. The sample holds 500,000 to 700,000 clones, 95% seen once. The sample was naive CD8+ T cells sorted from blood. All receptors derive from a young woman in good health. The CDR3 runs from the conserved cysteine through the conserved F or W. The order of the fields is J gene, V gene, clone size, D gene, CDR3 DNA, CDR3 protein. D genes are given only for firm matches. Only part of the rows carry a size: once, few, many, or a class if the clone is expanded.

J gene: TRBJ1-1; V gene: TRBV5-6; clone size: .; D gene: .; CDR3 DNA: TGTGCCAGCAGCTTGGATACAGGATGGAACACTGAAGCTTTCTTT; CDR3 protein: CASSLDTGWNTEAFF
J gene: TRBJ2-1; V gene: TRBV27; clone size: .; D gene: .; CDR3 DNA: TGTGCCAGCAGTCACCTTCCACGGAGCTCCTACAATGAGCAGTTCTTC; CDR3 protein: CASSHLPRSSYNEQFF
J gene: TRBJ1-1; V gene: TRBV10-2; clone size: .; D gene: .; CDR3 DNA: TGCGCCAGCAGTGACTGGACTGAAGCTTTCTTT; CDR3 protein: CASSDWTEAFF
J gene: TRBJ2-7; V gene: TRBV27; clone size: .; D gene: .; CDR3 DNA: TGTGCCAGCATGGTCACGAGCGGACCCTACGAGCAGTACTTC; CDR3 protein: CASMVTSGPYEQYF
J gene: TRBJ2-7; V gene: TRBV10-3; clone size: .; D gene: .; CDR3 DNA: TGTGCCATCAGTGAGGGTTGGGAGCAGTACTTC; CDR3 protein: CAISEGWEQYF
J gene: TRBJ2-3; V gene: TRBV2; clone size: .; D gene: TRBD2; CDR3 DNA: TGTGCCAGCAGTGAATGGGTAGCGGGAGGGACCACAGATACGCAGTATTTT; CDR3 protein: CASSEWVAGGTTDTQYF
J gene: TRBJ2-7; V gene: TRBV5-6; clone size: .; D gene: TRBD2; CDR3 DNA: TGTGCCAGCAGCTTGGGGACTAGCGGGATAAGTTCCTACGAGCAGTACTTC; CDR3 protein: CASSLGTSGISSYEQYF
J gene: TRBJ2-7; V gene: TRBV5-1; clone size: .; D gene: TRBD1; CDR3 DNA: TGCGCCAGCAGCTTGGGACAGGGTAAGCTGACCTACGAGCAGTACTTC; CDR3 protein: CASSLGQGKLTYEQYF
J gene: TRBJ1-3; V gene: TRBV5-6; clone size: .; D gene: .; CDR3 DNA: TGTGCCAGCAGCTTGGTCTTCTCTGGAAACACCATATATTTT; CDR3 protein: CASSLVFSGNTIYF
J gene: TRBJ2-3; V gene: TRBV27; clone size: .; D gene: TRBD2; CDR3 DNA: TGTGCCAGCAGTCCGACTAGCGGCTTGGGAGATACGCAGTATTTT; CDR3 protein: CASSPTSGLGDTQYF
J gene: TRBJ1-5; V gene: TRBV5-4; clone size: .; D gene: TRBD1; CDR3 DNA: TGTGCCAGCAGCCAGAAGACAGGGGGCCGACATCAGCCCCAGCATTTT; CDR3 protein: CASSQKTGGRHQPQHF
J gene: TRBJ2-5; V gene: TRBV6-5; clone size: .; D gene: .; CDR3 DNA: TGTGCCAGCAGTGGAGTAAATGCTCTTCAAGAGACCCAGTACTTC; CDR3 protein: CASSGVNALQETQYF
J gene: TRBJ2-2; V gene: TRBV23-1; clone size: .; D gene: .; CDR3 DNA: TGCGCCAGCAGTCAATCCAGTAGGGGCACCACCGGGGAGCTGTTTTTT; CDR3 protein: CASSQSSRGTTGELFF
J gene: TRBJ2-5; V gene: TRBV19; clone size: .; D gene: .; CDR3 DNA: TGTGCCAGTAGTAGCACGGGACTCCAAGAGACCCAGTACTTC; CDR3 protein: CASSSTGLQETQYF
J gene: TRBJ2-1; V gene: TRBV28; clone size: .; D gene: TRBD1; CDR3 DNA: TGTGCCAGCACGACAGGGAACTACAATGAGCAGTTCTTC; CDR3 protein: CASTTGNYNEQFF
J gene: TRBJ2-3; V gene: TRBV27; clone size: .; D gene: .; CDR3 DNA: TGTGCCAGCAGTTTATCGGAGACCCTGCTAAGCACAGATACGCAGTATTTT; CDR3 protein: CASSLSETLLSTDTQYF
J gene: TRBJ1-5; V gene: TRBV28; clone size: .; D gene: TRBD1; CDR3 DNA: TGTGCCAGCAGTTCACGGGACAGGGGCAATCAGCCCCAGCATTTT; CDR3 protein: CASSSRDRGNQPQHF
J gene: TRBJ2-7; V gene: TRBV7-2; clone size: .; D gene: TRBD2; CDR3 DNA: TGTGCCAGCAGCCCGGATGCGGGAGTGACGAACGAGCAGTACTTC; CDR3 protein: CASSPDAGVTNEQYF
J gene: TRBJ2-4; V gene: TRBV11-2; clone size: once; D gene: TRBD1; CDR3 DNA: TGTGCCAGCAGCTCGGGACAGGGCTTAGCCAAAAACATTCAGTACTTC; CDR3 protein: CASSSGQGLAKNIQYF
J gene: TRBJ1-1; V gene: TRBV29-1; clone size: .; D gene: TRBD1; CDR3 DNA: TGCAGCGTTGACCTAGGGGGCTCTGAAGCTTTCTTT; CDR3 protein: CSVDLGGSEAFF
J gene: TRBJ2-5; V gene: TRBV7-9; clone size: .; D gene: TRBD2; CDR3 DNA: TGTGCCAGCAGTCAGCCGCTAGCGGGAATCCAAGAGACCCAGTACTTC; CDR3 protein: CASSQPLAGIQETQYF
J gene: TRBJ1-2; V gene: TRBV7-9; clone size: .; D gene: TRBD1; CDR3 DNA: TGTGCCAGCAGGTCCGGGACAGGCGACGGCTACACCTTC; CDR3 protein: CASRSGTGDGYTF
J gene: TRBJ2-3; V gene: TRBV27; clone size: .; D gene: TRBD2; CDR3 DNA: TGTGCCAGCAGTCCCTCTAGCGGGGAGAGCACAGATACGCAGTATTTT; CDR3 protein: CASSPSSGESTDTQYF
J gene: TRBJ2-3; V gene: TRBV5-1; clone size: .; D gene: .; CDR3 DNA: TGCGCCAGCTCCTTAGCAGGGGATACGCAGTATTTT; CDR3 protein: CASSLAGDTQYF
J gene: TRBJ1-3; V gene: TRBV5-1; clone size: .; D gene: .; CDR3 DNA: TGCGCCAGCAGCTTGGACATGGGCTCTGGAAACACCATATATTTT; CDR3 protein: CASSLDMGSGNTIYF
J gene: TRBJ2-7; V gene: TRBV2; clone size: .; D gene: .; CDR3 DNA: TGTGCCAGCACCGACGTCCGGGGACGAAGAACCCACGAGCAGTACTTC; CDR3 protein: CASTDVRGRRTHEQYF
J gene: TRBJ2-1; V gene: TRBV29-1; clone size: once; D gene: .; CDR3 DNA: TGCAGCGTTGAAGATCTCGGTACATTCTCCTACAATGAGCAGTTCTTC; CDR3 protein: CSVEDLGTFSYNEQFF
J gene: TRBJ2-7; V gene: TRBV28; clone size: .; D gene: TRBD2; CDR3 DNA: TGTGCCAGCAGTTTAAAGTGGCGGGAGGGAAGGGACGAGCAGTACTTC; CDR3 protein: CASSLKWREGRDEQYF
J gene: TRBJ1-2; V gene: TRBV6-1; clone size: .; D gene: TRBD1; CDR3 DNA: TGTGCCAGCAGCCCCGGGACAGGGGCATTATATGGCTACACCTTC; CDR3 protein: CASSPGTGALYGYTF
J gene: TRBJ2-7; V gene: TRBV28; clone size: .; D gene: .; CDR3 DNA: TGTGCCAGCAGTTTAATATCTTCCGCGGGGCAGTACTTC; CDR3 protein: CASSLISSAGQYF
J gene: TRBJ1-1; V gene: TRBV1; clone size: .; D gene: .; CDR3 DNA: TGCACCAGCAGCCAAGGGGGTGGGACAGACACTGAAGCTTTCTTT; CDR3 protein: CTSSQGGGTDTEAFF
J gene: TRBJ2-7; V gene: TRBV6-1; clone size: .; D gene: .; CDR3 DNA: TGTGCCACCCTAAGACCCAGGACCAGTCTGTACGAGCAGTACTTC; CDR3 protein: CATLRPRTSLYEQYF
J gene: TRBJ2-1; V gene: TRBV4-1; clone size: .; D gene: .; CDR3 DNA: TGCGCCAGCAGCCAAGATCGGAGTACTGGACGGATTGAGCAGTTCTTC; CDR3 protein: CASSQDRSTGRIEQFF
J gene: TRBJ1-1; V gene: TRBV19; clone size: once; D gene: TRBD1; CDR3 DNA: TGTGCCAGTAGTACGAGGACAGGGTGGACTGAAGCTTTCTTT; CDR3 protein: CASSTRTGWTEAFF
J gene: TRBJ2-7; V gene: TRBV21-1; clone size: .; D gene: .; CDR3 DNA: TGTGCCAGCAGCAGGCGGGGACAGGGGGTTTACGAGCAGTACTTC; CDR3 protein: CASSRRGQGVYEQYF
J gene: TRBJ2-7; V gene: TRBV5-6; clone size: .; D gene: TRBD1; CDR3 DNA: TGTGCCAGCAGCACCGGACAGGGGTGGAGCGAGCAGTACTTC; CDR3 protein: CASSTGQGWSEQYF
J gene: TRBJ2-7; V gene: TRBV27; clone size: .; D gene: TRBD2; CDR3 DNA: TGTGCCAGCAGTTTCCGGGAGGACTACGAGCAGTACTTC; CDR3 protein: CASSFREDYEQYF
J gene: TRBJ1-2; V gene: TRBV7-2; clone size: .; D gene: TRBD1; CDR3 DNA: TGTGCCAGCAGCTCCGACAGGGACTTACTACTCGATGGCTACACCTTC; CDR3 protein: CASSSDRDLLLDGYTF
J gene: TRBJ2-7; V gene: TRBV4-1; clone size: .; D gene: TRBD1; CDR3 DNA: TGCGCCAGCAGCCAGGGTACAGGGGCCCCCGGCGAGCAGTACTTC; CDR3 protein: CASSQGTGAPGEQYF
J gene: TRBJ2-1; V gene: TRBV9; clone size: .; D gene: .; CDR3 DNA: TGTGCCAGCAGCGGGACTCGCGTCGGGGAGCAGTTCTTC; CDR3 protein: CASSGTRVGEQFF
J gene: TRBJ1-1; V gene: TRBV7-3; clone size: .; D gene: TRBD1; CDR3 DNA: TGTGCCAGCAGTAGGACAGGGGACCGGAACACTGAAGCTTTCTTT; CDR3 protein: CASSRTGDRNTEAFF
J gene: TRBJ1-5; V gene: TRBV2; clone size: .; D gene: .; CDR3 DNA: TGTGCCAGCAGTGAAGGGTGGGAGCCCCAGCATTTT; CDR3 protein: CASSEGWEPQHF
J gene: TRBJ1-2; V gene: TRBV6-1; clone size: .; D gene: .; CDR3 DNA: TGTGCCAGCAGTGCCGGTAGGGGCGACCCCTATGGCTACACCTTC; CDR3 protein: CASSAGRGDPYGYTF
J gene: TRBJ2-3; V gene: TRBV19; clone size: .; D gene: .; CDR3 DNA: TGTGCCAGTAGTATAGTCCAGGGGGGAACAGATACGCAGTATTTT; CDR3 protein: CASSIVQGGTDTQYF
J gene: TRBJ1-3; V gene: TRBV29-1; clone size: .; D gene: .; CDR3 DNA: TGCAGCGTGGTGGGGGATCCACACTCTGGAAACACCATATATTTT; CDR3 protein: CSVVGDPHSGNTIYF
J gene: TRBJ2-7; V gene: TRBV27; clone size: .; D gene: .; CDR3 DNA: TGTGCCAGCAGTTATTCTGGGGAAGGCTACGAGCAGTACTTC; CDR3 protein: CASSYSGEGYEQYF
J gene: TRBJ1-6; V gene: TRBV4-1; clone size: .; D gene: .; CDR3 DNA: TGCGCCAGCAGCCAAGTGGGGGGCGGGCGGCATTCACCCCTCCACTTT; CDR3 protein: CASSQVGGGRHSPLHF
J gene: TRBJ2-7; V gene: TRBV15; clone size: .; D gene: .; CDR3 DNA: TGTGCCACCAGCAGGGGAAGGGACTCGTCCCCCACAACCTACGAGCAGTACTTC; CDR3 protein: CATSRGRDSSPTTYEQYF